This is a list of T cell receptor beta chains from one sample in a study of T cell responses to AZD1222 COVID-19 vaccine. Measured with immunoSEQ multiplex PCR; TCRdb has only the in-frame clones, and not every one. The sample has 150,000 to 180,000 clones, around 87% seen once. The specimen was peripheral blood, collected 28 days after the second AZD1222 dose. These receptor sequences come from an adult who received the AZD1222 COVID-19 vaccine. Both conserved end residues are part of each CDR3. The D gene is left open where the match is weak. Some rows have no size entry. The others give once, few or many, or a class for an expanded clone.

>TRBV7-2|.|.|TRBJ1-5
TGTGCCAGCAGCTATGACGAGGGTCAGCCCCAGCATTTT
CASSYDEGQPQHF
>TRBV18|TRBD1|.|TRBJ1-4
TGTGCCAGCTCACCGGGGACAGGGAATGAAAAACTGTTTTTT
CASSPGTGNEKLFF
>TRBV25-1|TRBD2|few|TRBJ2-1
TGTGCCAGCAGTGAAAAAGGTCCGGGACTAGTACAGTTCTTC
CASSEKGPGLVQFF
>TRBV6-1|TRBD2|.|TRBJ2-1
TGTGCCAGCAGTGTGGTCCTAGCGGGAGTAGGGAATGAGCAGTTCTTC
CASSVVLAGVGNEQFF
>TRBV2|.|.|TRBJ1-1
TGTGCCAGCAGTGGTGGTGGGCGCGGATCGAAAGCTTTCTTT
CASSGGGRGSKAFF
>TRBV7-2|TRBD2|.|TRBJ2-5
TGTGCCAGCAGCATTCTAGCGGGACAAGAGACCCAGTACTTC
CASSILAGQETQYF
>TRBV28|.|.|TRBJ1-5
TGTGCCAGCAGTTTTAGTAATCAGCCCCAGCATTTT
CASSFSNQPQHF
>TRBV7-9|.|.|TRBJ1-3
TGTGCCAGCAGCTCAGTGGGAAGCTCTGGAAACACCATATATTTT
CASSSVGSSGNTIYF
>TRBV19|.|.|TRBJ2-1
TGTGCCAGTAGTAGTCTAGCAGGGCGTGAGCAGTTCTTC
CASSSLAGREQFF
>TRBV27|.|.|TRBJ1-5
TGTGCCAGCCGAACGGGGTATGATCAGCCCCAGCATTTT
CASRTGYDQPQHF
>TRBV16|.|.|TRBJ2-3
TGTGCCAGCAGCCAATGGTCTCACTCCGTGGATACGCAGTATTTT
CASSQWSHSVDTQYF
>TRBV28|.|.|TRBJ1-3
TGTGCCAGCACCCTCCTGGGGGGCTCTGGAAACACCATATATTTT
CASTLLGGSGNTIYF
>TRBV12-3/TRBV12-4|.|.|TRBJ1-1
TGTGCCAGCAGTTCTGCGGTGAACACTGAAGCTTTCTTT
CASSSAVNTEAFF
>TRBV6-2/TRBV6-3|TRBD1|once|TRBJ2-1
TGTGCCAGCAGTTACTCAGGACAGGGAGCGGCCAATGAGCAGTTCTTC
CASSYSGQGAANEQFF
>TRBV5-1|TRBD2|once|TRBJ2-3
TGCGCCAGCCGTACTAGCGGAGACCGCACAGATACGCAGTATTTT
CASRTSGDRTDTQYF
>TRBV11-3|.|.|TRBJ2-7
TGTGCCAGCAGCGCTACAGATTACCCTATGGTGGATGAGCAGTACTTC
CASSATDYPMVDEQYF
>TRBV9|.|.|TRBJ2-1
TGTGCCAGCAGCGTTAAAGAATACGTCTACAATGAGCAGTTCTTC
CASSVKEYVYNEQFF
>TRBV5-1|.|.|TRBJ2-5
TGCGCCAGCAGCCAGGGGGGAGAGACCCAGTACTTC
CASSQGGETQYF
>TRBV7-8|TRBD1|.|TRBJ2-5
TGTGCCAGCAGCTTAGCGGGCAGGGGGCAGGAGACCCAGTACTTC
CASSLAGRGQETQYF
>TRBV24-1|.|.|TRBJ2-5
TGTGCCACCAGTGATCCCGGAGGGCCGGGAGAGACCCAGTACTTC
CATSDPGGPGETQYF
>TRBV24-1|.|.|TRBJ2-5
TGTGCCACCAGTGATGTCACAGGGCGAGGGGAGACCCAGTACTTC
CATSDVTGRGETQYF
>TRBV3-1/TRBV3-2|TRBD1|once|TRBJ1-2
TGTGCCAGCAGCCAAGGGAGACAGGGTATGCTAGGCTACACCTTC
CASSQGRQGMLGYTF
>TRBV15|.|.|TRBJ2-7
TGTGCCACCAGCAGAGATCGGCAGGGCGTCTCCGAGCAGTACTTC
CATSRDRQGVSEQYF
>TRBV5-4|TRBD1|.|TRBJ2-2
TGTGCCAGCAGCCCACGACAGGGTGACACCGGGGAGCTGTTTTTT
CASSPRQGDTGELFF
>TRBV6-5|TRBD1|.|TRBJ2-7
TGTGCCAGCACGCGACAGGGGGGTTTGTACGAGCAGTACTTC
CASTRQGGLYEQYF
>TRBV5-1|.|many|TRBJ2-2
TGCGCCAGCAGCTTGAGTTCGGCAGGGGAGCTGTTTTTT
CASSLSSAGELFF
>TRBV20-1|.|.|TRBJ2-1
TGCAGTGCCCCCACCTACAATGAGCAGTTCTTC
CSAPTYNEQFF
>TRBV6-2/TRBV6-3|.|once|TRBJ1-6
TGTGCCAGCAGCTGGGGTGGTATGATTTCACCCCTCCACTTT
CASSWGGMISPLHF
>TRBV15|TRBD1|.|TRBJ2-7
TGTGCCACCAGCAGAGGGGGACAGGGCTACGAGCAGTACTTC
CATSRGGQGYEQYF
>TRBV30|.|.|TRBJ2-2
TGTGCCTGGACTCCCCGGGGGGCCACGAACACCGGGGAGCTGTTTTTT
CAWTPRGATNTGELFF
>TRBV5-6|.|.|TRBJ1-2
TGTGCCAGCAGCTTCATAGGGGGCTATGGCTACACCTTC
CASSFIGGYGYTF
>TRBV4-1|.|.|TRBJ2-1
TGCGCCAGCCGGACTGAATACAATGAGCAGTTCTTC
CASRTEYNEQFF
>TRBV19|TRBD1|few|TRBJ1-6
TGTGCCAGTAGTATTAACGGCAGGGGGAATAATTCACCCCTCCACTTT
CASSINGRGNNSPLHF
>TRBV7-2|.|.|TRBJ2-4
TGTGCCAGCAGCTCAGGCAGGAAAAACATTCAGTACTTC
CASSSGRKNIQYF
>TRBV7-2|TRBD2|.|TRBJ2-2
TGTGCCAGCAGCTTTGCGGGAGGGGCGAACACCGGGGAGCTGTTTTTT
CASSFAGGANTGELFF
>TRBV5-4|TRBD2|.|TRBJ2-1
TGTGCCAGCAGCTTATCCGGGACTAGTGATGAGCAGTTCTTC
CASSLSGTSDEQFF
>TRBV2|.|.|TRBJ2-1
TGTGCCAGCAGTGAATTAGCCTATGAGCAGTTCTTC
CASSELAYEQFF
>TRBV11-2|.|.|TRBJ2-3
TGTGCCAGCAGCGGTCTTCCCCCTCCGGGAGTATCGAGCACAGATACGCAGTATTTT
CASSGLPPPGVSSTDTQYF
>TRBV24-1|TRBD2|.|TRBJ2-3
TGTGCCACCAGTGATAAGACTAGCGGAGACACAGATACGCAGTATTTT
CATSDKTSGDTDTQYF
>TRBV30|.|.|TRBJ2-1
TGTGCTTCCGACAGGAGGAATCTGCTCAATGAGCAGTTCTTC
CASDRRNLLNEQFF
>TRBV27|TRBD1|.|TRBJ2-7
TGTGCCAGCAGACGGACAGGGGGCAACGAGCAGTACTTC
CASRRTGGNEQYF
>TRBV28|.|.|TRBJ2-7
TGTGCCAGCAGCCGTACGGGGGCAGGGAGCTACGAGCAGTACTTC
CASSRTGAGSYEQYF
>TRBV28|.|few|TRBJ1-2
TGTGCCAGCAGTTTGCGCCTATCGGGTGGCTACACCTTC
CASSLRLSGGYTF
>TRBV7-2|.|.|TRBJ2-7
TGTGCCAGCAGCTTAGGTCAGGGGGGGGCCTACGAGCAGTACTTC
CASSLGQGGAYEQYF
>TRBV27|.|.|TRBJ2-6
TGTGCCAGCGCCGTTCTCGGAGGAACTGGGGCCAACGTCCTGACTTTC
CASAVLGGTGANVLTF
>TRBV7-3|.|.|TRBJ2-5
TGTGCCAGCAGCTTAATTGGCGGACAAGAGACCCAGTACTTC
CASSLIGGQETQYF
>TRBV24-1|TRBD2|.|TRBJ2-3
TGTGCCACCAGTGACTGGACTAGCGGAGCCACAGATACGCAGTATTTT
CATSDWTSGATDTQYF
>TRBV7-2|.|once|TRBJ2-1
TGTGCCAGCAGCTTAGCAATGGGACGGTACAATGAGCAGTTCTTC
CASSLAMGRYNEQFF
>TRBV5-1|TRBD2|.|TRBJ2-3
TGCGCCAGCTCGCCGACTAGCGGGACCACAGATACGCAGTATTTT
CASSPTSGTTDTQYF